The sequence of this T cell receptor beta chain was determined in a study of blood T cell repertoires in COVID-19. Background on the study: Acute and convalescent COVID-19 samples came from the United States, Italy and Spain. PBMCs, B-cell-depleted T cells, or T cells were the source of the cDNA or gDNA that made up the material.

V was clipped by 1 base and J by 10 bases; unmatched bases: 14. Germline V gives CDR1 SGHRS, CDR2 YFSETQ. The CDR3 is made up of 16 amino acids. How the authors handled the data: Counts of nucleated cells, estimated from reference gene primer amplification, were obtained. TCRdb keeps only in-frame clones here, not all; method: immunoSEQ multiplex PCR. The V and J calls and clone size were taken over from that table, and D and trimming were inferred from the DNA. The sample lists 75,000 to 100,000 clones, 70% to 90% seen once, with 20% in the top ten. Input material: peripheral blood. This sequence originates from a human donor in a cohort sampled during active COVID-19. The chain employs TRBV5-1 and TRBJ1-1; 9 bases align to TRBD1. The CDR3 nucleotides are TGCGCCAGCAGCTTGTCACAGGGGGCTACCCGTGGTATAGCTTTCTTT. Translation: CASSLSQGATRGIAFF.